Shown below are 22 T cell receptor beta chains from a single sample sequenced in a study of Ad26.COV2.S vaccination and SARS-CoV-2 variants. Sequencing was performed with immunoSEQ multiplex PCR; in TCRdb, only in-frame clones are kept and a portion is missing. The table shows around 450,000 clones, with about 90% occurring only once. Treatment noted: about 20 received Ad26.COV2.S at low or high dose, single or two shots; 5 received placebo; per-sample allocation not given. Sample collection was performed on day 63 after the first vaccine or placebo injection. The sequencing used peripheral blood, collected in a trial of Ad26.COV2.S vaccine versus placebo. These receptors came from a person between 18 and 59 years old who received the Ad26.COV2.S COVID-19 vaccine or a placebo.

This rearrangement joins TRBV2 to TRBJ2-2; tentatively, D is TRBD1 or TRBD2 (6 bases each). CDR1 and CDR2 (germline): SNHLY, FYNNEI. This CDR3 has 17 residues. The germline V and J ends were trimmed by 2 bases and 3 bases, with 16 bases remaining between them. CDR3 nucleotides: TGTGCCAGCAGTGAAAGGGTCGGGGGCTCGGACACCGGGGAGCTGTTTTTT. Protein: CASSERVGGSDTGELFF.

The chain is built from TRBV6-1 and TRBJ2-5; 7 nucleotides align to TRBD2. The CDR3 is made up of 15 amino acids. Per germline, CDR1 MNHNS and CDR2 SASEGT. Unmatched junction bases numbered 8, after V lost 2 bases and J lost 5 bases. DNA of the CDR3: TGTGCCAGCAGTGAAATCGGAGCGCGGGGGGAGACCCAGTACTTC. It codes for CASSEIGARGETQYF.

The V gene is TRBV4-2, the J gene TRBJ2-6; TRBD1 matches 9 bases. CDR1 is LGHNA, CDR2 YNFKEQ, per germline. The J segment lost 3 bases and the V segment lost 1 base, leaving 10 bases of the junction unmatched. The CDR3 loop spans 19 amino acids. CDR3 residues: CASSQVTPGQGNGANVLTF. For the CDR3, the DNA is TGTGCCAGCAGCCAAGTCACTCCGGGACAGGGTAATGGGGCCAACGTCCTGACTTTC.

This rearrangement joins TRBV5-1 to TRBJ1-4, with 9 bases matching TRBD1. The CDR3 covers 16 residues. V lost 0 bases, J lost 6 bases, and 6 bases stayed unmatched. Germline V gene sequence: CDR1 SGHRS, CDR2 YFSETQ. The chain's CDR3 is CASSLGVNRGHEKLFF. In DNA, the CDR3 is TGCGCCAGCAGCTTGGGGGTTAACAGGGGGCATGAAAAACTGTTTTTT.

The chain employs TRBV28 and TRBJ2-1, with a tentative D call TRBD1 (6 bases). V was shortened by 3 bases and J by 6 bases, with 12 bases between the two germline ends. CDR1 MDHEN and CDR2 SYDVKM come from the germline V gene. The CDR3 contains 14 residues. Here the CDR3 reads CASSLRTAFNEQFF. The CDR3 DNA reads as TGTGCCAGCAGTTTGCGGACAGCATTCAATGAGCAGTTCTTC. Together with reference TRBV28 and TRBJ2-1, the CDR3 gives the full variable domain: DVKVTQSSRYLVKRTGEKVFLECVQDMDHENMFWYRQDPGLGLRLIYFSYDVKMKEKGDIPEGYSVSREKKERFSLILESASTNQTSMYLCASSLRTAFNEQFFGPGTRLTVL.

The genes are TRBV4-2 and TRBJ2-2; D perhaps matches TRBD2 (5 bases). The CDR3 covers 14 residues. V shed 4 bases and J shed 6 bases, with 12 bases lying between them. From germline, CDR1 is LGHNA and CDR2 YNFKEQ. In DNA, the CDR3 is TGTGCCAGCAGCCCAGGTGAGGGTTCCGGGGAGCTGTTTTTT. It translates to CASSPGEGSGELFF.

The V gene is TRBV7-9, the J gene TRBJ2-1; 13 positions match TRBD2. Germline V gives CDR1 SEHNR, CDR2 FQNEAQ (reference sequence). This CDR3 is 16 amino acids long. V lost 6 bases, J lost 1 base, and 3 bases stayed unmatched. The CDR3 bases are TGTGCCAGCAGTCCGACTAGCGGGAGGTCCTACAATGAGCAGTTCTTC. Its translation is CASSPTSGRSYNEQFF.

CDR3 region: CASSPTSSQETQYF. CDR3 in DNA: TGTGCCAGCAGCCCAACTAGCTCTCAAGAGACCCAGTACTTC. This sequence joins TRBV9 and TRBJ2-5; D is perhaps TRBD2 (6 bases). CDR3 size: 14 residues. The V end was cut by 4 bases, the J end by 2 bases, with 12 bases between. The germline V gene has CDR1 SGDLS and CDR2 YYNGEE. The variable domain in full, with the rest retrieved from reference TRBV9 and TRBJ2-5, is DSGVTQTPKHLITATGQRVTLRCSPRSGDLSVYWYQQSLDQGLQFLIQYYNGEERAKGNILERFSAQQFPDLHSELNLSSLELGDSALYFCASSPTSSQETQYFGPGTRLLVL.

The chain combines TRBV11-2 with TRBJ2-1; TRBD1 matches at 7 bases. Germline V CDR1 and CDR2: SGHAT, FQNNGV. This CDR3 has 15 residues. Unmatched junction bases numbered 4, after V lost 5 bases and J lost 0 bases. In DNA form, the CDR3 reads TGTGCCAGCAGCCGACAGGGCTTCTCCTACAATGAGCAGTTCTTC. Translated: CASSRQGFSYNEQFF.

This chain connects TRBV9 to TRBJ2-1, with D perhaps TRBD1 (5 bases). V was shortened by 3 bases and J by 6 bases, with 13 bases between the two germline ends. This CDR3 has 14 residues. CDR1 is SGDLS and CDR2 is YYNGEE in the germline V gene. The CDR3 reads CASSAGRAANEQFF. The CDR3 nucleotides are TGTGCCAGCAGCGCAGGCAGGGCGGCCAATGAGCAGTTCTTC.

About this clone itself: The identical CDR3 is also encoded by other nucleotide sequences in the sample. The V and J genes are TRBV19 and TRBJ1-5, with D uncertain. This CDR3 spans 14 amino acids. Per the germline V gene, CDR1 is LNHDA and CDR2 is SQIVND (reference sequence). V lost 5 bases and J 0 bases, leaving 8 bases between the germline ends. The CDR3 DNA is TGTGCCAGTAGTCCAGGATATAGCAATCAGCCCCAGCATTTT. It yields the protein CASSPGYSNQPQHF. The full variable domain, its missing parts supplied by reference TRBV19 and TRBJ1-5, is DGGITQSPKYLFRKEGQNVTLSCEQNLNHDAMYWYRQDPGQGLRLIYYSQIVNDFQKGDIAEGYSVSREKKESFPLTVTSAQKNPTAFYLCASSPGYSNQPQHFGDGTRLSIL.

This chain joins TRBV19 and TRBJ2-1; TRBD2 agrees at 9 bases. Trimming took 4 bases from V and 4 from J; bases not matched to a gene: 2. This CDR3 is 14 amino acids long. Per the germline V gene, CDR1 is LNHDA and CDR2 is SQIVND (reference sequence). The CDR3 nucleotides are TGTGCCAGTAGTAACGCGGGAGGGTACAATGAGCAGTTCTTC. It specifies CASSNAGGYNEQFF.

V gene TRBV7-9 combines with J gene TRBJ2-5, with TRBD1 as a possible D gene (5 bases). V lost 5 bases and J 3 bases, leaving 13 bases between the germline ends. CDR3 length: 14 amino acids. The V gene's germline CDR1 is SEHNR and CDR2 FQNEAQ (reference sequence). The chain's CDR3 is CASSVRAVKETQYF. The CDR3 DNA follows: TGTGCCAGCAGCGTCAGGGCCGTTAAAGAGACCCAGTACTTC.

The J gene is TRBJ2-2, the V gene TRBV5-8; 7 nucleotides line up with TRBD1. CDR3 length: 15 amino acids. CDR1 is SGHTS, CDR2 YDEGEE, per germline. The junction had 6 bases not matched to a gene; V was cut back by 6 bases and J by 1 base. The CDR3 DNA is TGTGCCAGCATGAAGGGGGCCCGGAACACCGGGGAGCTGTTTTTT. Translated, it gives CASMKGARNTGELFF.

The rearrangement joins TRBV7-2 to TRBJ2-1; no clear D. Trimming took off 2 bases at V and 1 base at J, with 6 bases between the two ends. Looked up from germline, CDR1 is SGHTA and CDR2 is FQGNSA. The CDR3 consists of 14 residues. The CDR3 is CASSLLRSYNEQFF. The DNA for the CDR3 is TGTGCCAGCAGCTTACTGCGGTCCTACAATGAGCAGTTCTTC.

This clone occurred once. The V call is TRBV4-2, the J call TRBJ2-1; D gene unclear. Germline assignment: CDR1 LGHNA and CDR2 YNFKEQ. The CDR3 is made up of 14 amino acids. The V end lost 4 bases, the J end lost 9 bases, and 16 bases lay between the germline ends. In nucleotides, the CDR3 is TGTGCCAGCAGCCCAGCCCTTCGTTCGGTTGAGCAGTTCTTC. This encodes CASSPALRSVEQFF.

This rearrangement joins TRBV28 to TRBJ1-5; D is unclear. V was cut by 5 bases and J by 2 bases, with 16 bases left in between. CDR3 length: 16 amino acids. Per the germline V gene, CDR1 is MDHEN and CDR2 is SYDVKM. The CDR3 sequence is CASSPHVGEGNQPQHF. The CDR3 region has the DNA TGTGCCAGCAGTCCCCATGTGGGTGAGGGCAATCAGCCCCAGCATTTT.

The chain joins TRBV5-1 to TRBJ2-2; D remains ambiguous. This CDR3 is built from 14 residues. V shed 2 bases and J shed 5 bases, with 10 bases lying between them. The germline CDR1 and CDR2 sequences are SGHRS and YFSETQ. CDR3 amino acids: CASSFTPATGELFF. The CDR3 bases are TGCGCCAGCAGCTTCACCCCTGCTACCGGGGAGCTGTTTTTT.

The chain uses TRBV2 and TRBJ2-7, with unresolved D. Germline V gene data show CDR1 as SNHLY and CDR2 as FYNNEI. V lost 0 bases and J 3 bases, leaving 9 bases between the germline ends. This CDR3 contains 14 residues. CDR3 in DNA: TGTGCCAGCAGTGAAGCGCGTAGCAGCTACGAGCAGTACTTC. Its protein product is CASSEARSSYEQYF.

This clone was seen only once. The V call is TRBV10-3, the J call TRBJ1-2; 7 positions match TRBD1. The CDR3 extends over 14 amino acids. Germline CDR1 reads ENHRY; CDR2 reads SYGVKD. Germline trimming cut 0 bases from V and 4 bases from J; bases unmatched to any gene: 2. DNA of the CDR3: TGTGCCATCAGTGAGTCCGCAGGGGGCTATGGCTACACCTTC. As protein: CAISESAGGYGYTF.

J is TRBJ1-5 and V is TRBV2; 8 nucleotides match TRBD1. The germline CDR1 and CDR2 sequences are SNHLY and FYNNEI. This CDR3 spans 13 amino acids. J lost 4 bases, V lost 10 bases, and 6 bases had no gene match. CDR3 in DNA: TGTGCCACCGGACAGGGCGAAAATCAGCCCCAGCATTTT. It codes for CATGQGENQPQHF.

V usage is TRBV5-1 and J usage is TRBJ2-1; possible D gene TRBD1, 6 bases. The germline V and J ends were trimmed by 2 bases and 5 bases, with 11 bases remaining between them. Germline loops: CDR1 SGHRS, CDR2 YFSETQ. The CDR3 is 14 amino acids. The CDR3 coding sequence is TGCGCCAGCAGCTTAGGACAGCTAAACAATGAGCAGTTCTTC. It translates to CASSLGQLNNEQFF.